These T cell receptor beta chains were read from a single sample in a study of blood T cell repertoires in COVID-19. Sequencing was performed with immunoSEQ multiplex PCR; in TCRdb, only in-frame clones are kept and a portion is missing. The sample yields 310,000 or so clones, 86% seen once. Material for sequencing was peripheral blood. Receptors were obtained from a woman aged 30 to 39 who had recovered from COVID-19. Both conserved end residues are part of each CDR3.

cdr3_aa: CASSQELAGVYNEQFF
v_call: TRBV4-2
j_call: TRBJ2-1

cdr3_aa: CSVELGRTNTGELFF
v_call: TRBV29-1
j_call: TRBJ2-2

cdr3_aa: CASSKGPKLRRDSHSYEQYF
v_call: TRBV21-1
j_call: TRBJ2-7

cdr3_aa: CASSLLGGNTEAFF
v_call: TRBV7-9
j_call: TRBJ1-1

cdr3_aa: CASSVAGGTDSYNEQFF
v_call: TRBV9
j_call: TRBJ2-1

cdr3_aa: CASRSGTGWEKLFF
v_call: TRBV28
j_call: TRBJ1-4

cdr3_aa: CASKRTGLNEKLFF
v_call: TRBV27
j_call: TRBJ1-4

cdr3_aa: CASSQAQGTHYEQYF
v_call: TRBV3-1/TRBV3-2
j_call: TRBJ2-7

cdr3_aa: CASSISGTGAGELFF
v_call: TRBV5-1
j_call: TRBJ2-2

cdr3_aa: CASSLSGSSYEQYF
v_call: TRBV27
j_call: TRBJ2-7

cdr3_aa: CASSYDLGDYEQYF
v_call: TRBV6-5
j_call: TRBJ2-7

cdr3_aa: CATSNPTVYEQYF
v_call: TRBV24-1
j_call: TRBJ2-7

cdr3_aa: CASSVLGRDTIYF
v_call: TRBV2
j_call: TRBJ1-3

cdr3_aa: CASSPRGPDEAFF
v_call: TRBV27
j_call: TRBJ1-1

cdr3_aa: CAIPDARQGVWTGELFF
v_call: TRBV2
j_call: TRBJ2-2

cdr3_aa: CASGGGRVDEQYF
v_call: TRBV3-1/TRBV3-2
j_call: TRBJ2-7

cdr3_aa: CASSLANPGVRGWETQYF
v_call: TRBV19
j_call: TRBJ2-5

cdr3_aa: CASGPLAGGPTYEQYF
v_call: TRBV28
j_call: TRBJ2-7

cdr3_aa: CASSLGAGSYEQYF
v_call: TRBV7-9
j_call: TRBJ2-7

cdr3_aa: CASSHRGGPEAFF
v_call: TRBV19
j_call: TRBJ1-1

cdr3_aa: CASSYSSRGAEAFF
v_call: TRBV6-5
j_call: TRBJ1-1

cdr3_aa: CASSQDAANYGYTF
v_call: TRBV4-3
j_call: TRBJ1-2

cdr3_aa: CASSSTGTYGYTF
v_call: TRBV7-9
j_call: TRBJ1-2

cdr3_aa: CASSRLTGGTEAFF
v_call: TRBV4-3
j_call: TRBJ1-1

cdr3_aa: CASSLFNPRGGLGGYTF
v_call: TRBV7-2
j_call: TRBJ1-2

cdr3_aa: CASSLGPAGLRTEAFF
v_call: TRBV5-6
j_call: TRBJ1-1

cdr3_aa: CASRVKGGDTQYF
v_call: TRBV7-2
j_call: TRBJ2-3

cdr3_aa: CASRTSLKETQYF
v_call: TRBV5-5
j_call: TRBJ2-5

cdr3_aa: CASSAQGRSNEKLFF
v_call: TRBV13
j_call: TRBJ1-4

cdr3_aa: CASSQDTGTQETQYF
v_call: TRBV5-1
j_call: TRBJ2-5

cdr3_aa: CASRPRGQEFFYEQYF
v_call: TRBV7-8
j_call: TRBJ2-7

cdr3_aa: CASSPGNEYYYEQYF
v_call: TRBV7-2
j_call: TRBJ2-7

cdr3_aa: CASSPDRVYGYTF
v_call: TRBV5-1
j_call: TRBJ1-2

cdr3_aa: CASRRRQDSNQPQHF
v_call: TRBV19
j_call: TRBJ1-5

cdr3_aa: CASSYGLQANTGELFF
v_call: TRBV6-5
j_call: TRBJ2-2

cdr3_aa: CASGTIPICGYTF
v_call: TRBV21-1
j_call: TRBJ1-2

cdr3_aa: CASSSRFGGELFF
v_call: TRBV7-2
j_call: TRBJ2-2

cdr3_aa: CASRMGGSTEAFF
v_call: TRBV19
j_call: TRBJ1-1

cdr3_aa: CASSWDRDEQFF
v_call: TRBV5-6
j_call: TRBJ2-1

cdr3_aa: CAITDGTIGYEQYF
v_call: TRBV10-3
j_call: TRBJ2-7

cdr3_aa: CASSAGTGVETQYF
v_call: TRBV5-4
j_call: TRBJ2-5

cdr3_aa: CASSSFWTSGILASYNEQFF
v_call: TRBV28
j_call: TRBJ2-1

cdr3_aa: CASRGDYGYTF
v_call: TRBV6-5
j_call: TRBJ1-2

cdr3_aa: CASSYLRVSGANVLTF
v_call: TRBV6-6
j_call: TRBJ2-6

cdr3_aa: CASSLQRGVKDTQYF
v_call: TRBV13
j_call: TRBJ2-3

cdr3_aa: CASSVGTDNYEQYF
v_call: TRBV9
j_call: TRBJ2-7

cdr3_aa: CASRKDRGYTF
v_call: TRBV28
j_call: TRBJ1-2

cdr3_aa: CASSLYRDRETQYF
v_call: TRBV7-2
j_call: TRBJ2-5

cdr3_aa: CASSGTSGNTIYF
v_call: TRBV18
j_call: TRBJ1-3

cdr3_aa: CASSSSPRGGQPQHF
v_call: TRBV7-6
j_call: TRBJ1-5

cdr3_aa: CASSPGDNEQFF
v_call: TRBV11-3
j_call: TRBJ2-1

cdr3_aa: CASSLAGGHNEQFF
v_call: TRBV19
j_call: TRBJ2-1